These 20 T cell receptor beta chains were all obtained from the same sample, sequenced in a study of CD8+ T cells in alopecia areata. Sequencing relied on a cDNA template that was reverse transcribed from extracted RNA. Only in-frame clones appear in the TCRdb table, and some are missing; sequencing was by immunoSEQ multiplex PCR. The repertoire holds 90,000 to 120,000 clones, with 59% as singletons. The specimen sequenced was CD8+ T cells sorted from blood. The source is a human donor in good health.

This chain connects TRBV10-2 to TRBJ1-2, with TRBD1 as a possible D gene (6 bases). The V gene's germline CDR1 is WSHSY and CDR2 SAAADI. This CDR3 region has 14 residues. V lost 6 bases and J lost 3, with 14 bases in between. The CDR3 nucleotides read TGCGCCAGCAGCTCAGGGGTGAGAGACTATGGCTACACCTTC. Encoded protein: CASSSGVRDYGYTF.

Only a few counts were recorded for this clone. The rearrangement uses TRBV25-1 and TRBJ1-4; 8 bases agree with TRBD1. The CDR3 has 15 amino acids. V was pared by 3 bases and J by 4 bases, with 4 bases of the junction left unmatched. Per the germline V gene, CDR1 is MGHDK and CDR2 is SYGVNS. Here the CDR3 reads CASSDMTGDNEKLFF. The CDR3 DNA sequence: TGTGCCAGCAGTGACATGACAGGGGATAATGAAAAACTGTTTTTT.

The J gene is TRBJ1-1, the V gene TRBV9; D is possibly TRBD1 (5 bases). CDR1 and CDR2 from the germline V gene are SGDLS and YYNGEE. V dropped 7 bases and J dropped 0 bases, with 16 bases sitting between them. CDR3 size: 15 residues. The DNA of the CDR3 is TGTGCCAGCTCTCGGGGAGGGACGATGAACACTGAAGCTTTCTTT. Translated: CASSRGGTMNTEAFF.

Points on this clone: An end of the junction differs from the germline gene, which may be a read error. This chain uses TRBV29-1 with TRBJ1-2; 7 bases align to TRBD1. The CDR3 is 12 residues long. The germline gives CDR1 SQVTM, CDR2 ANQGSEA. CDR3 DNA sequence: TGCAGCGTGGTGACAGGGTACGATGGCTACGCCTTC. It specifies CSVVTGYDGYAF.

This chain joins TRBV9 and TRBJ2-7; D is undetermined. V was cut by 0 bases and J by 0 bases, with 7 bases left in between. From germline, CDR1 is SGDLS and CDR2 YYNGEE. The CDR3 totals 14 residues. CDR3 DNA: TGTGCCAGCAGCGTAGCGACGAGCTCCTACGAGCAGTACTTC. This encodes CASSVATSSYEQYF. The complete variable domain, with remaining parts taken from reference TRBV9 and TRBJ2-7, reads DSGVTQTPKHLITATGQRVTLRCSPRSGDLSVYWYQQSLDQGLQFLIQYYNGEERAKGNILERFSAQQFPDLHSELNLSSLELGDSALYFCASSVATSSYEQYFGPGTRLTVT.

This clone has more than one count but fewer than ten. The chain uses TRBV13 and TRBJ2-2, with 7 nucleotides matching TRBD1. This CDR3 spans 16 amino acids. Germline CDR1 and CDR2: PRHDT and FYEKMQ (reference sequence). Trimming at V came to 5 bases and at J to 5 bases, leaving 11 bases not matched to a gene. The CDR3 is CASSTPDRVGTGELFF. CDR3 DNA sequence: TGTGCCAGCAGCACCCCAGACAGGGTCGGAACCGGGGAGCTGTTTTTT.

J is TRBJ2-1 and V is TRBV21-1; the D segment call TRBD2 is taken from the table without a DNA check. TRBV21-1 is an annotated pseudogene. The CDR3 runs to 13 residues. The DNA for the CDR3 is TGTGCCAGCAGCAAAGCACGGGGGGGCTTGGAGTTCTTC. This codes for CASSKARGGLEFF.

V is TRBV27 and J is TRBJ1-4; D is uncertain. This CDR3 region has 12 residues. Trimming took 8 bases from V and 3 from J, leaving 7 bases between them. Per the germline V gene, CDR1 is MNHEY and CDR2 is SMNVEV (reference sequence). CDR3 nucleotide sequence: TGTGCCAGCGGGCGGGCTAATGAAAAACTGTTTTTT. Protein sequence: CASGRANEKLFF.

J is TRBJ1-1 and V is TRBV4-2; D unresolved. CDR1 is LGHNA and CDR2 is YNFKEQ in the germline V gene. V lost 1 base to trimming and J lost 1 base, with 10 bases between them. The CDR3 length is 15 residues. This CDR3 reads CASSQGVGQNTEAFF. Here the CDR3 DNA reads TGTGCCAGCAGCCAAGGGGTCGGGCAGAACACTGAAGCTTTCTTT.

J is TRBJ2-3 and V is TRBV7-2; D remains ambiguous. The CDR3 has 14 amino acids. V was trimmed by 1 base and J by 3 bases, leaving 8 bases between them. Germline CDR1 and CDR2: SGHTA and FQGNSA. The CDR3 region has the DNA TGTGCCAGCAGCTTAGACCGGTCTACAGATACGCAGTATTTT. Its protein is CASSLDRSTDTQYF.

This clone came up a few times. The CDR3 DNA sequence: TGCGCCAGCAGCCAAGGACTACAGGGGGATTCGGTGGACGAGCAGTACTTC. Encoded protein: CASSQGLQGDSVDEQYF. The gene calls are TRBV4-3 and TRBJ2-7; TRBD1 matches at 8 bases. CDR1 and CDR2 (germline): LGHNA, YSLEER. V trimming: 1 base; J trimming: 5 bases; junction bases outside the gene matches: 13. CDR3 length equals 17 residues.

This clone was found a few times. Written as DNA, the CDR3 is TGTGCCATCAGTGAACCCCAGGGAAACTATGGCTACACCTTC. Its translation: CAISEPQGNYGYTF. The rearrangement joins TRBV10-3 to TRBJ1-2; tentatively, D is TRBD1 (5 bases). V was trimmed by 3 bases and J by 2 bases, leaving 10 bases between them. This CDR3 is 14 amino acids long. The V gene's germline CDR1 is ENHRY and CDR2 SYGVKD.

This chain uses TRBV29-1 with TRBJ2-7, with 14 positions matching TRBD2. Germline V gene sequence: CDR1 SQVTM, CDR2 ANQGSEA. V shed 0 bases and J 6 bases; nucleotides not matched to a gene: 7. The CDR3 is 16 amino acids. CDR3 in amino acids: CSVEDRLAGGRFEQYF. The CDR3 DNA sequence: TGCAGCGTTGAAGATCGACTAGCGGGGGGGCGGTTCGAGCAGTACTTC.

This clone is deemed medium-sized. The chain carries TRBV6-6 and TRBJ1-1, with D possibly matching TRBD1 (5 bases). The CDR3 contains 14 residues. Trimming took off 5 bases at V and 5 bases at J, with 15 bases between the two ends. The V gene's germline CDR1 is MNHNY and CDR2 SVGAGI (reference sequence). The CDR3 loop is CASSHSREITEAFF. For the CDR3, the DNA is TGTGCCAGCAGTCATTCCAGGGAGATAACTGAAGCTTTCTTT.

The CDR3 sequence: CASSQVGQGYNEQFF. Written as DNA, the CDR3 is TGTGCCAGCAGCCAGGTCGGACAGGGCTACAATGAGCAGTTCTTC. The chain couples TRBV5-6 to TRBJ2-1; 8 nucleotides agree with TRBD1. Germline CDR1 is SGHDT and CDR2 is YYEEEE. V lost 4 bases and J lost 3; bases outside the gene matches: 6. The CDR3 contains 15 residues.

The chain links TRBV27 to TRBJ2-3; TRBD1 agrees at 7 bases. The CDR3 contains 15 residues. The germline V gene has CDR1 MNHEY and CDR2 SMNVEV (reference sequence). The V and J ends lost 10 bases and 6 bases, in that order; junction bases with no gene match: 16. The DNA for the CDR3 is TGTGCCACAGGGGGTTTGGAGGTTTCATGGGATACGCAGTATTTT. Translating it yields CATGGLEVSWDTQYF.

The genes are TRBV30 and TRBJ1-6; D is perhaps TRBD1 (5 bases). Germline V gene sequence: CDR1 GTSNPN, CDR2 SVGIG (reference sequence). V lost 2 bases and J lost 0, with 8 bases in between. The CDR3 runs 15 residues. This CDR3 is CAWSPDSSYNSPLHF. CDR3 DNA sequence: TGTGCCTGGAGTCCTGACAGCTCCTATAATTCACCCCTCCACTTT.

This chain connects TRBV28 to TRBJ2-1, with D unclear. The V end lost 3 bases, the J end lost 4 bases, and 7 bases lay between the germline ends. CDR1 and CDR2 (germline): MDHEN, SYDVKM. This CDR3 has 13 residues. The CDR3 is CASSFGRYNEQFF. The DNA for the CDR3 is TGTGCCAGCAGTTTTGGCAGATACAATGAGCAGTTCTTC.

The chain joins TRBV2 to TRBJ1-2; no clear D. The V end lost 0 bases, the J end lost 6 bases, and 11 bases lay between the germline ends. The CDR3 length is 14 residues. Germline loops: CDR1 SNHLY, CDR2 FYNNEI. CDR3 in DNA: TGTGCCAGCAGTGAAGCGCTTCTCGGGGATGGCTACACCTTC. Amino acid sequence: CASSEALLGDGYTF.

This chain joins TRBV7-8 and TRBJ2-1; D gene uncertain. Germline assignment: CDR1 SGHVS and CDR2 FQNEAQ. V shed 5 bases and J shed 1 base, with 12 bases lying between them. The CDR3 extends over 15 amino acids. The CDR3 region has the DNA TGTGCCAGCAGCCCCCTCGGTAATTCCTACAATGAGCAGTTCTTC. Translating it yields CASSPLGNSYNEQFF.